A single sample gave rise to the 17 T cell receptor beta chains below, sequenced in a study of vaccination effects on CD4 cells after COVID-19. Ahead of sequencing, the ViraFEST assay grew antigen-specific CD4+ T cells using viral peptide pools. When ten to eleven days of culture had elapsed, CD4+ T cells were isolated. Convalescent patients had PCR-confirmed SARS-CoV-2 infection between March and December 2020. The antigens for these receptors are not known. Sequenced by immunoSEQ multiplex PCR; TCRdb stores in-frame clones only, minus some. Of about 26,000 clones listed, approximately 80% are singletons. The sequences come from CD4+ T cells from PBMCs cultured with HCoV-NL63 spike peptides, collected before COVID-19 vaccination. Source of these receptors: a human donor who had a prior SARS-CoV-2 infection.

The chain recombines TRBV2 with TRBJ2-3; 7 positions agree with TRBD1. The junction had 7 bases not matched to a gene; V was cut back by 6 bases and J by 10 bases. From germline, CDR1 is SNHLY and CDR2 FYNNEI. The CDR3 consists of 12 residues. CDR3 in amino acids: CASRTGSGPQYF. CDR3 nucleotides: TGTGCCAGCAGGACAGGGTCTGGGCCGCAGTATTTT. The whole variable domain, remainder taken from reference TRBV2 and TRBJ2-3, is EPEVTQTPSHQVTQMGQEVILRCVPISNHLYFYWYRQILGQKVEFLVSFYNNEISEKSEIFDDQFSVERPDGSNFTLKIRSTKLEDSAMYFCASRTGSGPQYFGPGTRLTVL.

This clone was seen once. This chain connects TRBV9 to TRBJ1-2; possible D gene TRBD1, 6 bases. Trimming took 5 bases from V and 1 from J, leaving 21 bases between them. The CDR3 has 17 amino acids. Germline CDR1 is SGDLS and CDR2 is YYNGEE. CDR3 loop: CASSMAPGGSINYGYTF. The CDR3 DNA reads TGTGCCAGCAGTATGGCCCCGGGGGGCAGCATTAACTATGGCTACACCTTC.

The gene calls are TRBV9 and TRBJ1-4; 9 bases map to TRBD1. CDR3 size: 14 residues. Germline V gene data show CDR1 as SGDLS and CDR2 as YYNGEE. The J segment lost 8 bases and the V segment lost 4 bases, leaving 6 bases of the junction unmatched. For the CDR3, the DNA is TGTGCCAGCAGCCTGGACAGGGGTGGCGAAAAACTGTTTTTT. Protein sequence: CASSLDRGGEKLFF.

The chain combines TRBV18 with TRBJ2-7, with 13 positions matching TRBD2. CDR3 length: 16 amino acids. The germline CDR1 and CDR2 sequences are KGHSH and LQKENI. J was trimmed by 1 base and V by 5 bases; bases with no gene match: 5. CDR3 in amino acids: CASSTTSGRVSYEQYF. Here the CDR3 DNA reads TGTGCCAGCTCAACTACTAGCGGGAGGGTATCCTACGAGCAGTACTTC. The whole variable domain, remainder taken from reference TRBV18 and TRBJ2-7, is NAGVMQNPRHLVRRRGQEARLRCSPMKGHSHVYWYRQLPEEGLKFMVYLQKENIIDESGMPKERFSAEFPKEGPSILRIQQVVRGDSAAYFCASSTTSGRVSYEQYFGPGTRLTVT.

The chain's CDR3 is CASTPGQVAGELFF. Here the CDR3 DNA reads TGTGCCAGCACACCGGGACAGGTCGCCGGGGAGCTGTTTTTT. The chain employs TRBV7-2 and TRBJ2-2; 8 bases line up with TRBD1. The CDR3 extends over 14 amino acids. The J segment lost 6 bases and the V segment lost 7 bases, leaving 7 bases of the junction unmatched. CDR1 SGHTA and CDR2 FQGNSA come from the germline V gene.

This chain connects TRBV13 to TRBJ2-5; possible D gene TRBD1, 5 bases. The V gene lost 3 bases and the J gene lost 3 bases, with 11 bases spanning the gap. Per the germline V gene, CDR1 is PRHDT and CDR2 is FYEKMQ (reference sequence). The CDR3 sequence is 14 residues long. The CDR3 sequence: CASSFSQGKETQYF. CDR3 coding DNA: TGTGCCAGCAGCTTCTCTCAGGGAAAAGAGACCCAGTACTTC.

The V call is TRBV5-6, the J call TRBJ2-2, with 7 bases lining up with TRBD1. Losses at the gene ends were 0 bases for V and 4 bases for J; bases not matched to a gene: 6. The CDR3 totals 16 residues. Germline V gene lookup returns CDR1 SGHDT and CDR2 YYEEEE. The CDR3 loop reads CASSLVDRASTGELFF. CDR3 DNA: TGTGCCAGCAGCTTGGTTGACAGGGCGAGCACCGGGGAGCTGTTTTTT.

This sequence joins TRBV11-3 and TRBJ2-5; possible D gene TRBD1, 6 bases. Germline CDR1 SGHNT, CDR2 YENEEA. Deletions cut 1 base from V and 0 bases from J, with 12 bases between. CDR3 length equals 16 residues. CDR3 region: CASSLGVTGYQETQYF. CDR3 DNA sequence: TGTGCCAGCAGCTTAGGAGTAACAGGGTACCAAGAGACCCAGTACTTC.

The chain recombines TRBV5-1 with TRBJ1-1; weak D call: TRBD1 (6 bases). Trimming stripped 4 bases from V and 1 base from J, with 11 bases between. CDR3 length equals 14 residues. CDR1 SGHRS and CDR2 YFSETQ come from the germline V gene. DNA for the CDR3: TGCGCCAGCAGCGTCCGGGACAAGAACACTGAAGCTTTCTTT. Translating it yields CASSVRDKNTEAFF.

DNA for the CDR3: TGTGCCATCAGTCGTTTCCCCCGCCGGGACAGGGGGCAGGGAGGCTATGGCTACACCTTC. Amino acids: CAISRFPRRDRGQGGYGYTF. V and J are TRBV10-3 and TRBJ1-2, with 12 bases aligning to TRBD1. Germline V CDR1 and CDR2: ENHRY, SYGVKD. The length of the CDR3 is 20 residues. V lost 5 bases to trimming and J lost 4 bases; unmatched junction nucleotides: 20.

There are a few counts of this clone. This rearrangement joins TRBV15 to TRBJ1-5; D gene unclear. V was clipped by 3 bases and J by 7 bases, with 16 bases between them. The germline CDR1 and CDR2 sequences are LNHNV and YYDKDF (reference sequence). The CDR3 runs to 15 residues. The CDR3 region is CATSSFPGFGQPQHF. CDR3 sequence (DNA): TGTGCCACCAGCAGCTTCCCCGGGTTTGGGCAGCCCCAGCATTTT.

This chain connects TRBV24-1 to TRBJ2-3; 9 bases line up with TRBD2. V lost 9 bases, J lost 7 bases, and 10 bases stayed unmatched. The germline gives CDR1 KGHDR, CDR2 SFDVKD. This CDR3 comprises 14 residues. The CDR3 loop reads CATGKTSGPHTQYF. Written as DNA, the CDR3 is TGTGCCACCGGTAAGACTAGCGGCCCTCATACGCAGTATTTT.

The gene calls are TRBV2 and TRBJ1-3, with D perhaps TRBD1 (5 bases). The V end was cut by 8 bases, the J end by 10 bases, with 18 bases between. This CDR3 is 13 amino acids long. Germline CDR1 reads SNHLY; CDR2 reads FYNNEI. The CDR3 loop is CASHRDAGMTIYF. The CDR3 nucleotides are TGTGCCAGCCACCGGGACGCCGGGATGACCATATATTTT.

The V and J genes are TRBV4-2 and TRBJ1-5; the D is unclear. The CDR3 length is 16 residues. CDR1 LGHNA and CDR2 YNFKEQ come from the germline V gene. V dropped 0 bases and J dropped 3 bases, with 12 bases sitting between them. As DNA, the CDR3 is TGTGCCAGCAGCCAAGATGGAGGAAGCACCAATCAGCCCCAGCATTTT. Encoded protein: CASSQDGGSTNQPQHF.

The chain uses TRBV6-1 and TRBJ1-6, with a weak D call TRBD1 (6 bases). V gave up 1 base and J gave up 8 bases, with 15 bases separating them. Germline assignment: CDR1 MNHNS and CDR2 SASEGT. This CDR3 has 16 residues. CDR3: CASSEVGGGSYSPLHF. The CDR3 coding sequence is TGTGCCAGCAGTGAAGTGGGAGGGGGATCCTATTCACCCCTCCACTTT.

A few counts support this clone. This rearrangement joins TRBV7-9 to TRBJ2-7; TRBD2 might be the D (6 bases). The germline CDR1 and CDR2 sequences are SEHNR and FQNEAQ (reference sequence). The CDR3 contains 13 residues. V lost 3 bases and J 5 bases, leaving 11 bases between the germline ends. The CDR3 spells CASSFYGSDEQYF. In DNA, the CDR3 is TGTGCCAGCAGCTTTTACGGGAGTGACGAGCAGTACTTC.

This sequence joins TRBV6-5 and TRBJ1-2, with D perhaps matching TRBD1 (5 bases). The V end lost 8 bases, the J end lost 5 bases, and 15 bases lay between the germline ends. This CDR3 has 13 residues. Germline loops: CDR1 MNHEY, CDR2 SVGAGI. DNA for the CDR3: TGTGCCAGCCAGGGTTGGGTAGGGTATGGCTACACCTTC. Translation gives CASQGWVGYGYTF.